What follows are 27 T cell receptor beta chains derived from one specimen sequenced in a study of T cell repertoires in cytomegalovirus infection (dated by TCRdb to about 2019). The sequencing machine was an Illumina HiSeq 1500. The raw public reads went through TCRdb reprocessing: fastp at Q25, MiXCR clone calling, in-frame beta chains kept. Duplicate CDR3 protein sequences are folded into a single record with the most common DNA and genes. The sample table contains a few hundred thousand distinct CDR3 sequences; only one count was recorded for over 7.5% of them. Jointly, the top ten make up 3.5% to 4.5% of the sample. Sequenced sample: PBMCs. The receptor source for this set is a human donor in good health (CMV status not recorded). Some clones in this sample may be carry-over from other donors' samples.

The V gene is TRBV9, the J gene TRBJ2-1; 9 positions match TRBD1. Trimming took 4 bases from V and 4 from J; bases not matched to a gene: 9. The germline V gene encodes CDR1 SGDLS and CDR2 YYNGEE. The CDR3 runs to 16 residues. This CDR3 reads CASSKVGTGSYNEQFF. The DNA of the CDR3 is TGTGCCAGCAGCAAGGTAGGGACAGGGTCATACAATGAGCAGTTCTTC.

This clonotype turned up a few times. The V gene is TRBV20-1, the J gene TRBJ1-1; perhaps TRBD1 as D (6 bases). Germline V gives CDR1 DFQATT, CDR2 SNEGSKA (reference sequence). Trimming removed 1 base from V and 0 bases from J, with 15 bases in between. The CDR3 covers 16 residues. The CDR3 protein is CSARVPTGSLNTEAFF. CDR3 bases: TGCAGTGCTAGAGTTCCGACAGGATCTTTGAACACTGAAGCTTTCTTT.

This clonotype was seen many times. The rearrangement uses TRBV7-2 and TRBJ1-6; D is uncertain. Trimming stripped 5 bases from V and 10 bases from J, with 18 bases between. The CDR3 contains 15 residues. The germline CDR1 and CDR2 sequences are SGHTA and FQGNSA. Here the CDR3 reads CASSRPLGVGSPLHF. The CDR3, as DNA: TGTGCCAGCAGCCGACCTCTTGGGGTCGGGTCACCCCTCCACTTT.

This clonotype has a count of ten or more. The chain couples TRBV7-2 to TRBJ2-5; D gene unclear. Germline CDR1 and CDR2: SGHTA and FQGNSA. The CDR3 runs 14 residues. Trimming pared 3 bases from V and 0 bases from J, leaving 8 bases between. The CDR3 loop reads CASSFSGYQETQYF. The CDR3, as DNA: TGTGCCAGCAGCTTCAGTGGGTACCAAGAGACCCAGTACTTC. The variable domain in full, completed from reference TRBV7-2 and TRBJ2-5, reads GAGVSQSPSNKVTEKGKDVELRCDPISGHTALYWYRQSLGQGLEFLIYFQGNSAPDKSGLPSDRFSAERTGGSVSTLTIQRTQQEDSAVYLCASSFSGYQETQYFGPGTRLLVL.

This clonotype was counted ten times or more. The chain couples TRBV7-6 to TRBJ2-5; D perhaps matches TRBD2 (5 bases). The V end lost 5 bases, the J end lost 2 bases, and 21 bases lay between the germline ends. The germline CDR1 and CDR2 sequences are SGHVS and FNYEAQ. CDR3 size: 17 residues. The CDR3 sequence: CASSPRFIAGLQETQYF. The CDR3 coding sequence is TGTGCCAGCAGCCCCCGGTTCATCGCGGGTTTACAAGAGACCCAGTACTTC.

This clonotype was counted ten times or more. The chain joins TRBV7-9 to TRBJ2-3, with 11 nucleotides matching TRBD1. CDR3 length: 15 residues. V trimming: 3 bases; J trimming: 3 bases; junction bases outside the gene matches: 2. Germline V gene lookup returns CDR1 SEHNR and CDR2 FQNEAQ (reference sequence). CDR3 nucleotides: TGTGCCAGCAGCTTTCGGGACAGGGGGACAGATACGCAGTATTTT. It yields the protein CASSFRDRGTDTQYF. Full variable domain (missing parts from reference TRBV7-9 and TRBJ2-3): DTGVSQNPRHKITKRGQNVTFRCDPISEHNRLYWYRQTLGQGPEFLTYFQNEAQLEKSRLLSDRFSAERPKGSFSTLEIQRTEQGDSAMYLCASSFRDRGTDTQYFGPGTRLTVL.

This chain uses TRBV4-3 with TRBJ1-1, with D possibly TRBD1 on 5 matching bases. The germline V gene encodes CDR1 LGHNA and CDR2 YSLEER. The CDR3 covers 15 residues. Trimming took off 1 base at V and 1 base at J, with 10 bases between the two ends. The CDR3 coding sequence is TGCGCCAGCAGCCAAGTTGGGGCAGGGAACACTGAAGCTTTCTTT. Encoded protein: CASSQVGAGNTEAFF.

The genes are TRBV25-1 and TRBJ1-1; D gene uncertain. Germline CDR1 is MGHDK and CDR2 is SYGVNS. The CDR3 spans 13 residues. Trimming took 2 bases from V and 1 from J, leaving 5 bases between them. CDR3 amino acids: CASSEVWNTEAFF. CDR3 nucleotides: TGTGCCAGCAGTGAAGTTTGGAACACTGAAGCTTTCTTT.

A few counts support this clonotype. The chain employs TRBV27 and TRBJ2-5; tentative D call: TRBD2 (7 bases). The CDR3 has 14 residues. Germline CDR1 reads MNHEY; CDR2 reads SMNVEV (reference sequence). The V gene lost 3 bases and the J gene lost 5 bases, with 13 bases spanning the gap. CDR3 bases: TGTGCCAGCAGTTTTTGGGGGGGCGCGGAGACCCAGTACTTC. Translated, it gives CASSFWGGAETQYF.

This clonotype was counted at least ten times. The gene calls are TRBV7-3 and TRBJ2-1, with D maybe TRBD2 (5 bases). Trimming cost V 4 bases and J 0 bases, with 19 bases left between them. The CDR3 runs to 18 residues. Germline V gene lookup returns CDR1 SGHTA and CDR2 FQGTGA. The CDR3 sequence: CASSSFGLAADSYNEQFF. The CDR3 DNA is TGTGCCAGCAGCTCTTTCGGGCTAGCCGCTGACTCCTACAATGAGCAGTTCTTC.

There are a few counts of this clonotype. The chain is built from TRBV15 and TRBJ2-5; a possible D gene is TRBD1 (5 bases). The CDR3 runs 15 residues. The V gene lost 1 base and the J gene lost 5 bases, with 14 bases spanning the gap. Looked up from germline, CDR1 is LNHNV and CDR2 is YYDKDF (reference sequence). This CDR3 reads CATSRVGPSRETQYF. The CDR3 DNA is TGTGCCACCAGCAGAGTGGGGCCAAGCAGGGAGACCCAGTACTTC.

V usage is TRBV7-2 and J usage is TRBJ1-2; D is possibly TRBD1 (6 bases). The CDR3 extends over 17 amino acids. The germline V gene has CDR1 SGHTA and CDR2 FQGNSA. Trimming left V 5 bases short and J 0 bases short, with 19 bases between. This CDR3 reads CASSPAPTGSTNYGYTF. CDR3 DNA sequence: TGTGCCAGCAGCCCCGCCCCCACAGGGAGCACTAACTATGGCTACACCTTC.

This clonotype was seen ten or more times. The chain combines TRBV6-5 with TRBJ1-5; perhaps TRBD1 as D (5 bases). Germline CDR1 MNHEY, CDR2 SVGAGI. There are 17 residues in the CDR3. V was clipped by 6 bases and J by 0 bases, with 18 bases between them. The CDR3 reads CASRPRAGRRSNQPQHF. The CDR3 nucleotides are TGTGCCAGCAGACCCCGGGCAGGGCGTCGTAGCAATCAGCCCCAGCATTTT.

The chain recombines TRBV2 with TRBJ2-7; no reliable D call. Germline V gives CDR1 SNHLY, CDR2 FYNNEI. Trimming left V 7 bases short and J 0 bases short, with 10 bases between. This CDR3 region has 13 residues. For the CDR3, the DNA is TGTGCCAGCAATCCTATTCTCTCCTACGAGCAGTACTTC. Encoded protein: CASNPILSYEQYF.

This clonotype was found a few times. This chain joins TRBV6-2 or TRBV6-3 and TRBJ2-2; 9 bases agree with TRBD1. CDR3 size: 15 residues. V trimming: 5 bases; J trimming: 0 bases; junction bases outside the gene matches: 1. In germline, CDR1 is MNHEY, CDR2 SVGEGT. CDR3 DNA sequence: TGTGCCAGCAGTAGGGACAGGGCGAACACCGGGGAGCTGTTTTTT. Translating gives CASSRDRANTGELFF.

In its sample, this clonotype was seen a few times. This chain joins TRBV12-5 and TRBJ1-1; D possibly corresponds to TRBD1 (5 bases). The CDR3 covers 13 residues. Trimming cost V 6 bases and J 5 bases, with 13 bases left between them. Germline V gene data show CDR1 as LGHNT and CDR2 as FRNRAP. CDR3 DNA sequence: TGTGCTAGTGGCCAAGAGGGACGTACTGAAGCTTTCTTT. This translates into CASGQEGRTEAFF.

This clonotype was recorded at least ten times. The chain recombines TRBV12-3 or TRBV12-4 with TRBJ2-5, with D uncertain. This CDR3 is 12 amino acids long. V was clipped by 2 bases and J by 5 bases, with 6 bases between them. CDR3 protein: CASSLNEETQYF. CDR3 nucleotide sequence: TGTGCCAGCAGTTTAAACGAGGAGACCCAGTACTTC.

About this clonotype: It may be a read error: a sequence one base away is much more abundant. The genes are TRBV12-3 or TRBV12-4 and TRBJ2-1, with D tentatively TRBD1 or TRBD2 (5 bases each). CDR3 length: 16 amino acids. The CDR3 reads CASSIGTLRSCNEQFF. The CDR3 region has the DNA TGTGCCAGCAGCATAGGGACGTTAAGGTCCTGCAATGAGCAGTTCTTC.

CDR3 sequence (DNA): TGTGCCAGCTCCTCGACGACAGGCGGGGAGCTGTTTTTT. Its translation: CASSSTTGGELFF. V and J are TRBV14 and TRBJ2-2, with a tentative D call TRBD1 (6 bases). Germline V gives CDR1 SGHDN, CDR2 FVKESK. The CDR3 spans 13 residues. Between the trimmed V and J ends, which lost 8 bases and 7 bases, there was a span of 14 bases. Looking up the rest from reference TRBV14 and TRBJ2-2 gives the full variable domain: EAGVTQFPSHSVIEKGQTVTLRCDPISGHDNLYWYRRVMGKEIKFLLHFVKESKQDESGMPNNRFLAERTGGTYSTLKVQPAELEDSGVYFCASSSTTGGELFFGEGSRLTVL.

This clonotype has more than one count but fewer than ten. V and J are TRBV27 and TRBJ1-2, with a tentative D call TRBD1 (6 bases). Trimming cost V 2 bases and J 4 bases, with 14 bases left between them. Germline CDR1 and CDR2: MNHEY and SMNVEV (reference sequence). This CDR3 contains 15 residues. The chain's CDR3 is CASSLKGGLSYGYTF. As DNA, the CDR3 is TGTGCCAGCAGTTTAAAAGGGGGGCTCAGCTATGGCTACACCTTC.

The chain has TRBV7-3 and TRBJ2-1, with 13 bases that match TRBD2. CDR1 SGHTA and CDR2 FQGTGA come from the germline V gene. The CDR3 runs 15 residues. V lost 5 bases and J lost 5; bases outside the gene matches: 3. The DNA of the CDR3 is TGTGCCAGCAGCATGACTAGCGGGGGGAACAATGAGCAGTTCTTC. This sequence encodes CASSMTSGGNNEQFF.

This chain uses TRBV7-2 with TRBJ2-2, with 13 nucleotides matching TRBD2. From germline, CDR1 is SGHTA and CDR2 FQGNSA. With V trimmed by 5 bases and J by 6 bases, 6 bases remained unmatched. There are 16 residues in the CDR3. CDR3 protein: CASSPWTSGRAGELFF. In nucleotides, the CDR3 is TGTGCCAGCAGCCCTTGGACTAGCGGGAGAGCCGGGGAGCTGTTTTTT.

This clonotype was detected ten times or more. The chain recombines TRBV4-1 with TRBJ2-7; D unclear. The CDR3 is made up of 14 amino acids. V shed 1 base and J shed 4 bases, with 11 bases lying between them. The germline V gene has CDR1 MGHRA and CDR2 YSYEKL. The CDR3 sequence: CASSQAQGSYEQYF. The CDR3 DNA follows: TGCGCCAGCAGCCAAGCCCAAGGCTCTTACGAGCAGTACTTC.

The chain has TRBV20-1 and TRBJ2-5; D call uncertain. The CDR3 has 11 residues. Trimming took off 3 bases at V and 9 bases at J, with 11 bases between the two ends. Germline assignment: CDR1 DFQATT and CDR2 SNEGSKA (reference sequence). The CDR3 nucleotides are TGCAGTGCTAGTGGGGTTGGGGCCCAGTACTTC. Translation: CSASGVGAQYF.

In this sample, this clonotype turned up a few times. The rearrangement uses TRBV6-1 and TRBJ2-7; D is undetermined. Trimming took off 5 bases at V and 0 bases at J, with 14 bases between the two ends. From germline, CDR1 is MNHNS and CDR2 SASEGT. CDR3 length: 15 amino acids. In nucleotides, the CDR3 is TGTGCCAGCAGTTCCCCCACCTTAGGCTCCTACGAGCAGTACTTC. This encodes CASSSPTLGSYEQYF.

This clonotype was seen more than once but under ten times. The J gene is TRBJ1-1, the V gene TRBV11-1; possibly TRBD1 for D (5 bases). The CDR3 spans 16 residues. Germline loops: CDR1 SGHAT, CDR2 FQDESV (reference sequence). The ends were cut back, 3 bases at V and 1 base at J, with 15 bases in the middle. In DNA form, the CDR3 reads TGTGCCAGCAGCTTCGGGCCCCCGAGGGGGAACACTGAAGCTTTCTTT. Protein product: CASSFGPPRGNTEAFF.

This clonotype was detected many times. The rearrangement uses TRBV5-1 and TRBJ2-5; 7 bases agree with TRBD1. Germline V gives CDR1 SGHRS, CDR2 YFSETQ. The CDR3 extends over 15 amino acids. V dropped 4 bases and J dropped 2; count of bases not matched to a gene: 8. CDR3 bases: TGCGCCAGCAGCCCTGGGACAGAAATTCAAGAGACCCAGTACTTC. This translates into CASSPGTEIQETQYF.